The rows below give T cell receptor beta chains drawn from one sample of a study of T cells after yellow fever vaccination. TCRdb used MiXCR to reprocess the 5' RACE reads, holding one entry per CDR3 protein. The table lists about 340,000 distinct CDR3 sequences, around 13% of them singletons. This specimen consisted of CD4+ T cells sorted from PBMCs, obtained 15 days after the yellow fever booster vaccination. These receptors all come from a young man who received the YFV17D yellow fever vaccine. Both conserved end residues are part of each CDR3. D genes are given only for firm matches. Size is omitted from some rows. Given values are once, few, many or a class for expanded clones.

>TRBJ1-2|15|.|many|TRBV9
TGTGCCAGCAGCGTAGCAGAAGCAGGCTGGAATGGCTACACCTTC
CASSVAEAGWNGYTF
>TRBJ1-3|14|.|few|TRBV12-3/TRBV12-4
TGTGCCAGCAGCCTCTGGGCTGGGGGAAACACCATATATTTT
CASSLWAGGNTIYF
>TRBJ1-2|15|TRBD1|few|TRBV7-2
TGTGCCAGCAGACCTCCTGGACAGGGTCTAAGGGGCTACACCTTC
CASRPPGQGLRGYTF
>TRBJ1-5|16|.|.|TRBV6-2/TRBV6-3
TGTGCCAGCAGGACTCGGACAGTTAAGAGCAATCAGCCCCAGCATTTT
CASRTRTVKSNQPQHF
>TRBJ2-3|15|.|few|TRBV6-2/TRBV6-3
TGTGCCAGCAGTTACTCACTAGCTAGCACAGATACGCAGTATTTT
CASSYSLASTDTQYF
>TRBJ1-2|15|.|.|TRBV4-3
TGCGCCAGCAGCCAAGATGGTGGAGGGCTGAATGGCTACACCTTC
CASSQDGGGLNGYTF
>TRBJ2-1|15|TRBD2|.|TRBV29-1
TGCAGCGTTGAACTGGGCGGGGGGGTATACAATGAGCAGTTCTTC
CSVELGGGVYNEQFF
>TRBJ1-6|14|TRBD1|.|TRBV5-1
TGCGCCAGCAGCTTGACAGGGGGTCAGTCACCCCTCCACTTT
CASSLTGGQSPLHF
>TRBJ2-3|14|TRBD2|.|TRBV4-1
TGCGCCAGCAGTCCAGCGGGGGGTGAAGATACGCAGTATTTT
CASSPAGGEDTQYF
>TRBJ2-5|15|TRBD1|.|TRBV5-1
TGCGCCAGCAGCCAAGTGACAGGGGGGTCGGAGACCCAGTACTTC
CASSQVTGGSETQYF
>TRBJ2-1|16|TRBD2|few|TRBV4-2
TGTGCCAGCAGCCAAGATCAGAGCGGGGGATCGCGTGAGCAGTTCTTC
CASSQDQSGGSREQFF
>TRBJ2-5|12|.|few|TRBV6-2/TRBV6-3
TGTGCCAGCAGTGACTACCAAGAGACCCAGTACTTC
CASSDYQETQYF
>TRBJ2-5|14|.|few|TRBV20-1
TGCAGTGCTAGTATGGCGGGGGCTAGAGGGACCCAGTACTTC
CSASMAGARGTQYF
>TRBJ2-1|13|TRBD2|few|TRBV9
TGTGCCAGCAGCGAGGGACTAGCGGGGGAGCAGTTCTTC
CASSEGLAGEQFF
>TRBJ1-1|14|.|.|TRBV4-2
TGTGCCAGCAGCCAACGGGAGGGAGGGACTGAAGCTTTCTTT
CASSQREGGTEAFF
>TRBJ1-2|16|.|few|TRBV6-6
TGTGCCAGCAGTTACTCGATCAGCAGATTTAACTATGGCTACACCTTC
CASSYSISRFNYGYTF
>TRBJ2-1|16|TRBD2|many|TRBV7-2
TGTGCCAGCAGCTTCTCCTCGACTAGCAGGGTCGATGAGCAGTTCTTC
CASSFSSTSRVDEQFF
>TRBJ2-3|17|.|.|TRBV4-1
TGCGCCAGCAGCCAAGATAGGAGCCGGCCGGGCACAGATACGCAGTATTTT
CASSQDRSRPGTDTQYF
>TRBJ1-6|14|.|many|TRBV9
TGTGCCAGCAGCGTCACAGGGAAAGAATCACCCCTCCACTTT
CASSVTGKESPLHF
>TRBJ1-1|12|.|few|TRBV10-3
TGTGCCATCAACGCGGGGAACACTGAAGCTTTCTTT
CAINAGNTEAFF
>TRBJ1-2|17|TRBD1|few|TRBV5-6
TGTGCCAGAGGGGAGTGGCCCGGGACAGGGGAAGCCTATGGCTACACCTTC
CARGEWPGTGEAYGYTF
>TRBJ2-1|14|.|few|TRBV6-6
TGTGCCAGCAGTTACTCGACGTCCGCCAATGAGCAGTTCTTC
CASSYSTSANEQFF
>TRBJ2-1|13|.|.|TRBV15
TGTGCCACCAGCCGCAGGGGCTACAATGAGCAGTTCTTC
CATSRRGYNEQFF
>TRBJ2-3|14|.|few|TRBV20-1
TGCAGTGCTAGGTCAGCGTACGGCACAGATACGCAGTATTTT
CSARSAYGTDTQYF
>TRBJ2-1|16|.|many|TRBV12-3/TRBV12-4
TGTGCCAGCAGTTTCAATGCCGTGGGGGGCCAAGATGAGCAGTTCTTC
CASSFNAVGGQDEQFF
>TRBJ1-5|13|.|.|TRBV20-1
TGCAGTGCTGGAGGGCGCAGCAATCAGCCCCAGCATTTT
CSAGGRSNQPQHF
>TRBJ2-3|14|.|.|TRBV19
TGTGCCAGTACTAAAGGACACAGCACAGATACGCAGTATTTT
CASTKGHSTDTQYF